A selection of T cell receptor beta chains follows, all from one sample in a study of shared clonotypes between healthy human individuals. The method was immunoSEQ multiplex PCR; TCRdb's version includes in-frame clones alone and lacks a portion of them. Of some 2,500,000 clones detected, about nine tenths appear once; the ten largest clones hold roughly 0.34%. Specimen: naive CD4+ T cells from PBMCs. The source of these receptors is a young man in good health. Some clones in this sample may be carry-over from other donors' samples. CDR3s include the opening cysteine and the closing phenylalanine or tryptophan. D genes are given only for firm matches. Size is omitted from some rows. Given values are once, few, many or a class for expanded clones.

v_gene	j_gene	d_gene	abundance	CDR3nt	CDR3aa
TRBV4-3	TRBJ1-5	NA	NA	TGCGCCAGCAGCCAAGATTTGGCCTCCGGGCAGCCCCAGCATTTT	CASSQDLASGQPQHF
TRBV14	TRBJ2-7	TRBD1	NA	TGTGCCAGCAGCCCACGGACAGGCGTTACCTACGAGCAGTACTTC	CASSPRTGVTYEQYF
TRBV5-4	TRBJ2-4	NA	NA	TGTGCCAGCAGCTCGGCCCGGGACACAGCCAAAAACATTCAGTACTTC	CASSSARDTAKNIQYF
TRBV6-1	TRBJ2-1	TRBD2	NA	TGTGCCAGCCTTGGACTAGCGGGAGGTGGTAATGAGCAGTTCTTC	CASLGLAGGGNEQFF
TRBV2	TRBJ2-5	TRBD2	NA	TGTGCCAGCAGTGACACTAGCGGGAGTAGGACCCAGTACTTC	CASSDTSGSRTQYF
TRBV5-1	TRBJ1-6	NA	NA	TGCGCCAGCAGCTTGGCCCGGCAGGGGTATTCACCCCTCCACTTT	CASSLARQGYSPLHF
TRBV5-4	TRBJ2-5	NA	NA	TGTGCCAGCAGCTCGATTTCCGGGACCAAAGAGACCCAGTACTTC	CASSSISGTKETQYF
TRBV19	TRBJ1-3	TRBD1	NA	TGTGCCAGTAGCGGGACAGGCCTCCCGGCGAGCTCTGGAAACACCATATATTTT	CASSGTGLPASSGNTIYF
TRBV27	TRBJ1-2	NA	NA	TGTGCCAGCAGGCGCGGTGGGGGCTATGGCTACACCTTC	CASRRGGGYGYTF
TRBV19	TRBJ1-5	TRBD1	NA	TGTGCCAGTAGTCGACAGGGGATAGGACAGCCCCAGCATTTT	CASSRQGIGQPQHF
TRBV6-5	TRBJ2-3	TRBD2	NA	TGTGCCAGCAGGAGAGCGGGAGGGATAGATACGCAGTATTTT	CASRRAGGIDTQYF
TRBV9	TRBJ2-1	NA	few	TGTGCCAGCAGCCGCCCCTCGGCTCATGAGCAGTTCTTC	CASSRPSAHEQFF
TRBV28	TRBJ1-1	NA	NA	TGTGCCAGCAGTTTGGCAGGGTCCAACACTGAAGCTTTCTTT	CASSLAGSNTEAFF
TRBV18	TRBJ1-1	TRBD1	NA	TGTGCCAGCTCAAGGGGACAGGGGGATGAAGCTTTCTTT	CASSRGQGDEAFF
TRBV4-1	TRBJ2-2	TRBD1	NA	TGCGCCAGCAGCCAAGGTACAGGGGCCACCGGGGAGCTGTTTTTT	CASSQGTGATGELFF
TRBV30	TRBJ2-7	NA	NA	TGTGCCTGGAGTGTCGGGGGAACCTACGAGCAGTACTTC	CAWSVGGTYEQYF
TRBV28	TRBJ2-5	NA	NA	TGTGCCAGTACGTCTCTCCAAGAGACCCAGTACTTC	CASTSLQETQYF
TRBV9	TRBJ2-1	TRBD2	once	TGTGCCAGCAGCGTAGATCCCCGGCCGGGACTAGCGGGAGAGCAGTTCTTC	CASSVDPRPGLAGEQFF
TRBV28	TRBJ2-3	TRBD2	NA	TGTGCCAGCAGTCTGGGAGGGTATGGCACAGATACGCAGTATTTT	CASSLGGYGTDTQYF
TRBV7-3	TRBJ2-2	NA	NA	TGTGCCAGCAGCTTTAACCCGGCTGGGGCAGGCACCGGGGAGCTGTTTTTT	CASSFNPAGAGTGELFF
TRBV16	TRBJ1-1	NA	NA	TGTGCCAGCAGCCGCCGACGGTTGATGAACACTGAAGCTTTCTTT	CASSRRRLMNTEAFF
TRBV9	TRBJ1-1	NA	few	TGTGCCAGCAGCATGGGCCCTACACCCAATACTGAAGCTTTCTTT	CASSMGPTPNTEAFF
TRBV5-1	TRBJ2-2	TRBD2	NA	TGCGCCAGCAGTTTGACTAGCGGGCGCGACACCGGGGAGCTGTTTTTT	CASSLTSGRDTGELFF
TRBV5-1	TRBJ1-1	NA	few	TGCGCCAGCAGGTTAGCCCTAAGTGGGTCTGAAGCTTTCTTT	CASRLALSGSEAFF
TRBV28	TRBJ2-1	NA	NA	TGTGCCAGCTCTACCCCCCGGGACTCTGAGTTCTTC	CASSTPRDSEFF